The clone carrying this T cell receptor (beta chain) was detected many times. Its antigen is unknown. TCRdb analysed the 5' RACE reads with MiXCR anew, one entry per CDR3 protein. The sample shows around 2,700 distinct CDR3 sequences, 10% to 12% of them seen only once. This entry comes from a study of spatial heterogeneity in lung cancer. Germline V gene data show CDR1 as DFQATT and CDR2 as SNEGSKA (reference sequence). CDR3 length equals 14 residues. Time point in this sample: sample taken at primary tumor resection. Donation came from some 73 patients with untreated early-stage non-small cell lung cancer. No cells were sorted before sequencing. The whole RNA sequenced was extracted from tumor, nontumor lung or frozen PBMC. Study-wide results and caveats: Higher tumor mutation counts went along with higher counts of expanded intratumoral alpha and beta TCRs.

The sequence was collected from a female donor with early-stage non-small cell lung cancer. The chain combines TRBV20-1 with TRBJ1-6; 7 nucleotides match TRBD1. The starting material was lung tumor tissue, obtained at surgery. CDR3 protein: CSSRPGQWNSPLHF. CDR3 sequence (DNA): TGCAGCTCCCGCCCGGGACAGTGGAATTCACCCCTCCACTTT.